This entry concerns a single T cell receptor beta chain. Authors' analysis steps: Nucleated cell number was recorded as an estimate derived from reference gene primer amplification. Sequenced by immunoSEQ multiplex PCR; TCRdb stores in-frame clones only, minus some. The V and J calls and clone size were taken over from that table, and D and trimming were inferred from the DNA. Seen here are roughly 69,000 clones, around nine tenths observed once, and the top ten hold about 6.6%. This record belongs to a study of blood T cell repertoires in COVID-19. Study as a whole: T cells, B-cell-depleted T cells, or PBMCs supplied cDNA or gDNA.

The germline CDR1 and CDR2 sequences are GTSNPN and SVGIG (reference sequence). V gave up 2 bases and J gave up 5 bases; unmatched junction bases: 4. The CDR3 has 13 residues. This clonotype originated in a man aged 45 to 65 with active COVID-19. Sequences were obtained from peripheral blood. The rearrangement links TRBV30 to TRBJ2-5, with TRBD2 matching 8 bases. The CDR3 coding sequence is TGTGCCTGGAGTCCAGCGGGAGAGGAGACCCAGTACTTC. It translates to CAWSPAGEETQYF.